These 11 T cell receptor beta chains were all obtained from the same sample, sequenced in a study of neurological immune-mediated disorders. TCRdb reanalysed the 5' RACE reads using MiXCR and keeps one entry per CDR3 protein. The data hold some 80,000 distinct CDR3 sequences, with 3.5% to 4.5% observed a single time. Regarding time point: longitudinal time-point 3. Sequencing was performed on PBMCs. These receptors came from a woman aged 60-75 years with multiple sclerosis.

This clonotype appeared many times. The rearrangement uses TRBV6-6 and TRBJ2-7, with 7 bases aligning to TRBD1. The CDR3 spans 14 residues. CDR1 is MNHNY and CDR2 is SVGAGI in the germline V gene (reference sequence). Trimming at V came to 6 bases and at J to 0 bases, leaving 5 bases not matched to a gene. The CDR3 reads CASRDRTASYEQYF. CDR3 bases: TGTGCCAGCAGGGACAGGACGGCCTCCTACGAGCAGTACTTC.

The chain uses TRBV15 and TRBJ1-1; D is possibly TRBD1 (5 bases). The V end was cut by 7 bases, the J end by 0 bases, with 9 bases between. The CDR3 spans 13 residues. Germline V gives CDR1 LNHNV, CDR2 YYDKDF (reference sequence). CDR3 loop: CATTLGVNTEAFF. CDR3 DNA: TGTGCCACCACCCTAGGGGTGAACACTGAAGCTTTCTTT.

This clonotype was recorded at least ten times. The V gene is TRBV13, the J gene TRBJ2-5; D remains unclear. Germline CDR1 PRHDT, CDR2 FYEKMQ (reference sequence). Trimming cost V 0 bases and J 5 bases, with 10 bases left between them. This CDR3 comprises 14 residues. The CDR3, as DNA: TGTGCCAGCAGCTTAGGTCTCGTATCGGAGACCCAGTACTTC. It specifies CASSLGLVSETQYF.

This clonotype was seen ten or more times. The chain employs TRBV29-1 and TRBJ1-1; no reliable D call. The V end lost 7 bases, the J end lost 1 base, and 10 bases lay between the germline ends. The CDR3 extends over 12 amino acids. Germline CDR1 reads SQVTM; CDR2 reads ANQGSEA. The CDR3: CSGLLGNTEAFF. Written as DNA, the CDR3 is TGCAGCGGTCTGTTGGGGAACACTGAAGCTTTCTTT.

The sample holds many counts of this clonotype. V is TRBV9 and J is TRBJ2-1, with TRBD1 matching 8 bases. CDR3 length: 12 residues. The V gene end was trimmed by 4 bases and the J gene end by 9 bases; junction bases not matched to a gene: 3. Germline CDR1 reads SGDLS; CDR2 reads YYNGEE. The CDR3 loop is CASSSGGPEQFF. The CDR3 DNA is TGTGCCAGCAGCTCAGGGGGCCCTGAGCAGTTCTTC.

This clonotype has a count of ten or more. The rearrangement links TRBV18 to TRBJ1-5; no definite D call. This CDR3 has 14 residues. The V end lost 2 bases, the J end lost 3 bases, and 8 bases lay between the germline ends. Germline V gives CDR1 KGHSH, CDR2 LQKENI. The CDR3, as DNA: TGTGCCAGCTCACCAGGGCAGTACAATCAGCCCCAGCATTTT. This sequence encodes CASSPGQYNQPQHF.

This clonotype was seen more than once but under ten times. The rearrangement links TRBV11-2 to TRBJ1-2; 8 bases are shared with TRBD1. With V trimmed by 2 bases and J by 4 bases, 3 bases remained unmatched. The CDR3 contains 14 residues. CDR1 and CDR2 from the germline V gene are SGHAT and FQNNGV. The CDR3 coding sequence is TGTGCCAGCAGCTTACAGGGGGCGGGCTATGGCTACACCTTC. Residues: CASSLQGAGYGYTF.

This clonotype was counted only a few times. The chain employs TRBV7-2 and TRBJ2-1, with TRBD2 identical over 12 bases. V lost 6 bases, J lost 6 bases, and 6 bases stayed unmatched. The V gene's germline CDR1 is SGHTA and CDR2 FQGNSA. This CDR3 contains 15 residues. The CDR3 here is CASSSLAGGFNEQFF. The CDR3 bases are TGTGCCAGCAGTTCCCTAGCGGGGGGGTTCAATGAGCAGTTCTTC.

This clonotype was counted many times. The genes are TRBV7-9 and TRBJ1-2, with 7 positions matching TRBD1. Germline V gives CDR1 SEHNR, CDR2 FQNEAQ (reference sequence). With 5 bases clipped from V and 7 bases from J, the junction kept 13 bases outside the gene matches. The CDR3 contains 15 residues. CDR3 bases: TGTGCCAGCAGCCCCGGGCGGACAGGACTTGGTGGCTACACCTTC. Translation gives CASSPGRTGLGGYTF.

This clonotype was found many times. In DNA form, the CDR3 reads TGCAGTGTTCCGACCTCGACTAGCGGGGGGGGAGAGACCCAGTACTTC. Translation: CSVPTSTSGGGETQYF. V gene TRBV20-1 combines with J gene TRBJ2-5; 14 nucleotides line up with TRBD2. This CDR3 contains 16 residues. Germline trimming cut 7 bases from V and 4 bases from J; bases unmatched to any gene: 11. Per the germline V gene, CDR1 is DFQATT and CDR2 is SNEGSKA (reference sequence).

This clonotype was recorded many times. J is TRBJ2-7 and V is TRBV11-2, with 11 bases matching TRBD2. The CDR3 runs 18 residues. V trimming: 5 bases; J trimming: 1 base; junction bases outside the gene matches: 13. In germline, CDR1 is SGHAT, CDR2 FQNNGV. CDR3 in amino acids: CASSPLLLLAGASYEQYF. The CDR3 DNA sequence: TGTGCCAGCAGCCCCCTCCTCCTACTAGCGGGGGCGTCCTACGAGCAGTACTTC.